This TCR beta chain was captured by sequencing in a study of blood T cell repertoires in COVID-19. Trimming cost V 3 bases and J 0 bases, with 15 bases left between them. Germline CDR1 and CDR2: MGHRA and YSYEKL. The CDR3 has 17 residues. The table came from immunoSEQ multiplex PCR; TCRdb's copy has only in-frame clones and leaves some out. The data contain some 200,000 clones, about 80% of them seen just once; the ten biggest clones take up approximately 7.9%. This clone appeared a few times. The receptor's source is a man between 35 and 55 years old who had recovered from COVID-19. The genes are TRBV4-1 and TRBJ2-4; D not resolved. The sample consisted of PBMCs or T cells enriched from blood (not recorded which). The CDR3 is CASSHRDSFLAKNIQYF. As DNA, the CDR3 is TGCGCCAGCAGCCACAGAGACTCTTTTCTAGCCAAAAACATTCAGTACTTC.